A single sample is the source of the 21 T cell receptor beta chains below, sequenced in a study of cytomegalovirus exposure and HLA in healthy donors. Data came from immunoSEQ multiplex PCR; TCRdb stores just in-frame clones and leaves some out. The table shows 200,000 to 250,000 clones, with roughly 84% occurring only once. What was sequenced was PBMCs. These receptors all come from a woman in her thirties in good health and CMV-seropositive.

This clone is a singleton in its sample. J is TRBJ1-2 and V is TRBV14; a possible D gene is TRBD1 (6 bases). CDR1 is SGHDN, CDR2 FVKESK, per germline. The V gene lost 5 bases and the J gene lost 5 bases, with 15 bases spanning the gap. The CDR3 extends over 14 amino acids. The CDR3 region has the DNA TGTGCCAGCAGCACGTCGAGGGGGGGTTATGGCTACACCTTC. Translation gives CASSTSRGGYGYTF.

The gene calls are TRBV27 and TRBJ1-5; D is perhaps TRBD1 (5 bases). Germline loops: CDR1 MNHEY, CDR2 SMNVEV (reference sequence). Trimming pared 3 bases from V and 3 bases from J, leaving 9 bases between. The CDR3 length is 14 residues. CDR3 in amino acids: CASSLGGINQPQHF. The CDR3 nucleotides are TGTGCCAGCAGTTTGGGGGGGATCAATCAGCCCCAGCATTTT.

The rearrangement uses TRBV5-1 and TRBJ1-1, with TRBD1 identical over 11 bases. Per germline, CDR1 SGHRS and CDR2 YFSETQ. The CDR3 covers 16 residues. The trim removed 4 bases at V and 1 base at J, leaving 6 bases unmatched. The CDR3 nucleotides are TGCGCCAGCAGCCCGGGACAGGGGGGAGCGAACACTGAAGCTTTCTTT. Residues: CASSPGQGGANTEAFF.

The genes are TRBV5-1 and TRBJ1-4, with D perhaps matching TRBD1 (6 bases). The CDR3 loop spans 14 amino acids. Germline assignment: CDR1 SGHRS and CDR2 YFSETQ. The ends were cut back, 1 base at V and 8 bases at J, with 12 bases in the middle. In DNA form, the CDR3 reads TGCGCCAGCAGCTTGAACAGGGTTGACGAAAAACTGTTTTTT. This encodes CASSLNRVDEKLFF.

The J gene is TRBJ2-1, the V gene TRBV27, with 12 bases matching TRBD2. CDR3 length: 16 amino acids. Germline assignment: CDR1 MNHEY and CDR2 SMNVEV (reference sequence). Losses at the gene ends were 5 bases for V and 6 bases for J; bases not matched to a gene: 8. Here the CDR3 reads CASSPRTSGIGNEQFF. Here the CDR3 DNA reads TGTGCCAGCAGTCCGCGGACTAGCGGGATTGGCAATGAGCAGTTCTTC.

The J gene is TRBJ2-5, the V gene TRBV5-6; unclear D gene. Germline V gene sequence: CDR1 SGHDT, CDR2 YYEEEE. V gave up 4 bases and J gave up 1 base, with 8 bases separating them. The CDR3 spans 13 residues. The CDR3 reads CASSMAAQETQYF. Here the CDR3 DNA reads TGTGCCAGCAGCATGGCGGCCCAAGAGACCCAGTACTTC.

The count of this clone is one. The chain links TRBV28 to TRBJ2-5; 8 positions match TRBD1. J lost 1 base, V lost 6 bases, and 10 bases had no gene match. The germline V gene has CDR1 MDHEN and CDR2 SYDVKM. The CDR3 covers 16 residues. In DNA, the CDR3 is TGTGCCAGCAGCCTTCTTGGACAGGGATTCCAAGAGACCCAGTACTTC. Translation: CASSLLGQGFQETQYF.

This chain connects TRBV11-3 to TRBJ2-7, with TRBD2 matching 10 bases. The germline V gene encodes CDR1 SGHNT and CDR2 YENEEA. The length of the CDR3 is 15 residues. The ends lost 5 bases at V and 3 bases at J; junction bases unmatched: 7. The CDR3 nucleotides are TGTGCCAGCAGCCCAGCGGGAGGGATCTTCTACGAGCAGTACTTC. As protein: CASSPAGGIFYEQYF.

The rearrangement links TRBV30 to TRBJ2-3, with TRBD2 matching 11 bases. Unmatched junction bases numbered 6, after V lost 1 base and J lost 6 bases. Germline values: CDR1 GTSNPN, CDR2 SVGIG (reference sequence). This CDR3 is built from 15 residues. The CDR3 DNA reads TGTGCCTGGAGTGCGTCTAGCGGGAGGATGGATACGCAGTATTTT. Translating gives CAWSASSGRMDTQYF. Variable domain in full (rest from reference TRBV30 and TRBJ2-3): SQTIHQWPATLVQPVGSPLSLECTVEGTSNPNLYWYRQAAGRGLQLLFYSVGIGQISSEVPQNLSASRPQDRQFILSSKKLLLSDSGFYLCAWSASSGRMDTQYFGPGTRLTVL.

The chain carries TRBV30 and TRBJ2-2, with D possibly TRBD1 on 5 matching bases. Trimming pared 1 base from V and 2 bases from J, leaving 8 bases between. There are 14 residues in the CDR3. Germline V gives CDR1 GTSNPN, CDR2 SVGIG (reference sequence). In DNA form, the CDR3 reads TGTGCCTGGAGTGAAGGGGCCAACACCGGGGAGCTGTTTTTT. It codes for CAWSEGANTGELFF.

This sequence joins TRBV11-3 and TRBJ2-7, with a weak D call TRBD2 (6 bases). CDR3 length: 14 residues. The ends were cut back, 4 bases at V and 5 bases at J, with 15 bases in the middle. CDR1 and CDR2 from the germline V gene are SGHNT and YENEEA. The chain's CDR3 is CASSYGGPENEQYF. As DNA, the CDR3 is TGTGCCAGCAGCTACGGAGGGCCCGAGAACGAGCAGTACTTC.

The rearrangement joins TRBV28 to TRBJ2-7; 8 bases map to TRBD2. CDR1 MDHEN and CDR2 SYDVKM come from the germline V gene. The CDR3 has 17 amino acids. With V trimmed by 3 bases and J by 3 bases, 13 bases remained unmatched. The CDR3 nucleotides are TGTGCCAGCAGTTTGCCTAAAACGAAGCGGGGGAGCTACGAGCAGTACTTC. This sequence encodes CASSLPKTKRGSYEQYF.

V is TRBV19 and J is TRBJ2-2; D ambiguous. The CDR3 runs to 12 residues. V lost 7 bases, J lost 5 bases, and 8 bases lay in between. The germline V gene has CDR1 LNHDA and CDR2 SQIVND (reference sequence). The CDR3 coding sequence is TGTGCCAGTATTTCGCGGACCGGGGAGCTGTTTTTT. Translating gives CASISRTGELFF.

The chain has TRBV27 and TRBJ2-1; D not resolved. V lost 7 bases to trimming and J lost 0 bases, with 13 bases between them. CDR3 length: 15 amino acids. Germline V lookup: CDR1 MNHEY, CDR2 SMNVEV (reference sequence). CDR3 in DNA: TGTGCCAGCACTTTTGGGCGCAACTCCTACAATGAGCAGTTCTTC. Amino acids: CASTFGRNSYNEQFF.

The chain combines TRBV4-1 with TRBJ2-7; 10 positions agree with TRBD2. The length of the CDR3 is 19 residues. Trimming cost V 0 bases and J 7 bases; bases outside gene matches: 18. Germline assignment: CDR1 MGHRA and CDR2 YSYEKL. In DNA form, the CDR3 reads TGCGCCAGCAGCCAAGATCGGGCTAGCGGGAGTCCCCCCCTGTATGAGCAGTACTTC. It specifies CASSQDRASGSPPLYEQYF.

The rearrangement joins TRBV7-8 to TRBJ2-2; D is uncertain. The CDR3 sequence is 12 residues long. Trimming took 1 base from V and 8 from J, leaving 5 bases between them. Germline assignment: CDR1 SGHVS and CDR2 FQNEAQ. The CDR3 DNA is TGTGCCAGCAGCTTAGTGGTGGGGGAGCTGTTTTTT. Its protein product is CASSLVVGELFF.

This chain connects TRBV15 to TRBJ2-6; D remains unclear. This CDR3 region has 17 residues. CDR1 and CDR2 (germline): LNHNV, YYDKDF (reference sequence). V gave up 5 bases and J gave up 0 bases, with 14 bases separating them. For the CDR3, the DNA is TGTGCCACCAGCGCCCTTGGCGGTCTCTCTGGGGCCAACGTCCTGACTTTC. Its protein is CATSALGGLSGANVLTF.

The V and J genes are TRBV5-1 and TRBJ2-1; 8 nucleotides line up with TRBD2. The trim removed 0 bases at V and 0 bases at J, leaving 5 bases unmatched. The CDR3 totals 17 residues. In germline, CDR1 is SGHRS, CDR2 YFSETQ. CDR3: CASSLDGGLASYNEQFF. In DNA, the CDR3 is TGCGCCAGCAGCTTGGATGGAGGACTAGCCTCCTACAATGAGCAGTTCTTC.

CDR3 in DNA: TGTGCCAGCAGTTTAGGGACGAGGGGGACCCAGTACTTC. Its translation: CASSLGTRGTQYF. The chain is built from TRBV27 and TRBJ2-5; TRBD1 or TRBD2 may be the D gene (5 bases each). The CDR3 runs to 13 residues. V was clipped by 2 bases and J by 7 bases, with 11 bases between them. Per the germline V gene, CDR1 is MNHEY and CDR2 is SMNVEV (reference sequence).

V gene TRBV6-8 combines with J gene TRBJ1-1; maybe TRBD1 (6 bases). CDR3 length: 18 residues. V shed 5 bases and J shed 0 bases, with 22 bases lying between them. CDR1 and CDR2 from the germline V gene are MNHGY and SAAAGT. CDR3 DNA: TGTGCCAGCAGTGGGGTATGTAGGTGGGGACACCTGAACACTGAAGCTTTCTTT. It yields the protein CASSGVCRWGHLNTEAFF.

The chain employs TRBV5-1 and TRBJ1-1; D is ambiguous. This CDR3 comprises 14 residues. CDR1 is SGHRS, CDR2 YFSETQ, per germline. Trimming shortened V by 1 base and J by 1 base, and 8 bases separated the two germline ends. The CDR3 region is CASSLIAANTEAFF. CDR3 nucleotide sequence: TGCGCCAGCAGCTTGATCGCAGCGAACACTGAAGCTTTCTTT.